This passage covers 17 T cell receptor beta chains from one sample sequenced in a study of cytotoxic CD8 clonotypes in ibrutinib-treated CLL. Clones were read by immunoSEQ multiplex PCR, and TCRdb kept only the in-frame ones, dropping some. The sample contains approximately 92,000 clones, approximately 80% of which appear only once. The sample in question was PBMCs, obtained after 24 months of ibrutinib treatment. These receptors all stem from a human donor with chronic lymphocytic leukemia.

The V call is TRBV5-5, the J call TRBJ2-2, with D tentatively TRBD1 or TRBD2 (5 bases each). From germline, CDR1 is SGHKS and CDR2 YYEKEE (reference sequence). The V end lost 0 bases, the J end lost 6 bases, and 12 bases lay between the germline ends. CDR3 length equals 15 residues. The CDR3 nucleotides are TGTGCCAGCAGCTTGGCGGCAGGGACCCCCGGGGAGCTGTTTTTT. The encoded protein is CASSLAAGTPGELFF.

The chain recombines TRBV1 with TRBJ2-1; TRBD2 was called by the table and not checked on the DNA. TRBV1 is a pseudogene segment. The CDR3 consists of 16 residues. CDR3 sequence: CTSSNGTSGEHNEQFF. Written as DNA, the CDR3 is TGCACCAGCAGCAACGGGACTAGCGGAGAACACAATGAGCAGTTCTTC.

V and J are TRBV18 and TRBJ1-3; tentatively, D is TRBD1 (6 bases). Trimming removed 3 bases from V and 4 bases from J, with 10 bases in between. CDR1 is KGHSH, CDR2 LQKENI, per germline. The CDR3 runs to 14 residues. The CDR3, as DNA: TGTGCCAGCTCACCTGACAGGTTCGGAAACACCATATATTTT. Translating it yields CASSPDRFGNTIYF. The full variable domain, its missing parts supplied by reference TRBV18 and TRBJ1-3, is NAGVMQNPRHLVRRRGQEARLRCSPMKGHSHVYWYRQLPEEGLKFMVYLQKENIIDESGMPKERFSAEFPKEGPSILRIQQVVRGDSAAYFCASSPDRFGNTIYFGEGSWLTVV.

Only a few counts were recorded for this clone. The chain links TRBV27 to TRBJ2-1; TRBD2 agrees at 13 bases. The length of the CDR3 is 16 residues. V dropped 5 bases and J dropped 8; count of bases not matched to a gene: 9. Per the germline V gene, CDR1 is MNHEY and CDR2 is SMNVEV (reference sequence). CDR3 sequence reads: CASSGVRTSGSDEQFF. CDR3 DNA: TGTGCCAGCAGTGGGGTGAGGACTAGCGGGAGCGATGAGCAGTTCTTC.

V and J are TRBV2 and TRBJ1-5, with TRBD1 identical over 8 bases. The germline CDR1 and CDR2 sequences are SNHLY and FYNNEI. J gave up 5 bases and V 5 bases, and 5 bases lay outside the gene matches. The CDR3 contains 14 residues. CDR3 DNA sequence: TGTGCCAGCAGTATGACAGGGGTCTATCAGCCCCAGCATTTT. Translation gives CASSMTGVYQPQHF.

The chain has TRBV18 and TRBJ1-5; 10 positions agree with TRBD1. The CDR3 runs 17 residues. V dropped 6 bases and J dropped 1; count of bases not matched to a gene: 9. CDR1 and CDR2 (germline): KGHSH, LQKENI. The CDR3 region has the DNA TGTGCCAGCTCGCGATACCGGGACAGGGGAAGCAATCAGCCCCAGCATTTT. Its translation is CASSRYRDRGSNQPQHF.

The V and J genes are TRBV7-8 and TRBJ1-2; 7 bases map to TRBD1. CDR1 is SGHVS and CDR2 is FQNEAQ in the germline V gene. Trimming at V came to 4 bases and at J to 0 bases, leaving 5 bases not matched to a gene. The CDR3 loop spans 15 amino acids. The DNA for the CDR3 is TGTGCCAGCAGCTCGAGGACAGGTCCTAACTATGGCTACACCTTC. Protein product: CASSSRTGPNYGYTF. Together with reference TRBV7-8 and TRBJ1-2, the CDR3 gives the full variable domain: GAGVSQSPRYKVAKRGQDVALRCDPISGHVSLFWYQQALGQGPEFLTYFQNEAQLDKSGLPSDRFFAERPEGSVSTLKIQRTQQEDSAVYLCASSSRTGPNYGYTFGSGTRLTVV.

This clone has at least ten counts. This rearrangement joins TRBV27 to TRBJ1-1; D remains unclear. V lost 5 bases, J lost 11 bases, and 15 bases lay in between. The CDR3 is 12 residues long. CDR1 and CDR2 from the germline V gene are MNHEY and SMNVEV (reference sequence). The DNA for the CDR3 is TGTGCCAGCAGTCTGAGGCCGACGGGGGCTTTCTTT. It translates to CASSLRPTGAFF.

The table lists this clone with a few counts. This chain uses TRBV5-5 with TRBJ1-5; a weak D match, TRBD1 (6 bases). This CDR3 comprises 15 residues. The V end was cut by 0 bases, the J end by 1 base, with 8 bases between. Germline V gene data show CDR1 as SGHKS and CDR2 as YYEKEE (reference sequence). CDR3: CASSLAGQSNQPQHF. CDR3 nucleotides: TGTGCCAGCAGCTTGGCCGGACAGAGCAATCAGCCCCAGCATTTT. Combining the CDR3 with reference TRBV5-5 and TRBJ1-5 gives the whole variable domain DAGVTQSPTHLIKTRGQQVTLRCSPISGHKSVSWYQQVLGQGPQFIFQYYEKEERGRGNFPDRFSARQFPNYSSELNVNALLLGDSALYLCASSLAGQSNQPQHFGDGTRLSIL.

This clone was counted only a few times. This chain uses TRBV15 with TRBJ1-2, with D maybe TRBD1 (5 bases). This CDR3 is 13 amino acids long. V was clipped by 5 bases and J by 4 bases, with 11 bases between them. The germline V gene has CDR1 LNHNV and CDR2 YYDKDF (reference sequence). CDR3: CATSVGPIYGYTF. CDR3 nucleotide sequence: TGTGCCACCAGCGTGGGACCGATCTATGGCTACACCTTC.

The genes are TRBV29-1 and TRBJ2-7; 10 positions agree with TRBD1. Per germline, CDR1 SQVTM and CDR2 ANQGSEA. The CDR3 spans 12 residues. V lost 8 bases to trimming and J lost 6 bases; unmatched junction nucleotides: 7. The CDR3 bases are TGCAGCACGGGACAGGGGCTGGGCGAGCAGTACTTC. It is translated as CSTGQGLGEQYF.

The chain employs TRBV7-3 and TRBJ2-3; maybe TRBD2 (6 bases). Germline V CDR1 and CDR2: SGHTA, FQGTGA. The CDR3 runs to 17 residues. V was cut by 5 bases and J by 1 base, with 19 bases left in between. CDR3 loop: CASSLDDLGGRTDTQYF. The DNA for the CDR3 is TGTGCCAGCAGCCTAGACGATCTCGGGGGTCGCACAGATACGCAGTATTTT.

CDR3: CASSLGRGDTQYF. The CDR3 bases are TGTGCCAGCAGCTTAGGTAGGGGGGATACGCAGTATTTT. The chain recombines TRBV5-6 with TRBJ2-3; TRBD1 might be the D (6 bases). V dropped 2 bases and J dropped 6 bases, with 10 bases sitting between them. CDR3 size: 13 residues. Germline CDR1 SGHDT, CDR2 YYEEEE.

In its sample, this clone was seen a few times. The chain combines TRBV2 with TRBJ1-2, with 9 bases matching TRBD1. CDR3 length: 15 amino acids. CDR1 is SNHLY, CDR2 FYNNEI, per germline. V gave up 6 bases and J gave up 4 bases; unmatched junction bases: 9. The CDR3 loop reads CASSTSTGGGYGYTF. The CDR3, as DNA: TGTGCCAGCAGCACCTCGACAGGGGGGGGCTATGGCTACACCTTC.

The V gene is TRBV9, the J gene TRBJ2-1; 7 nucleotides match TRBD1. The V gene end was trimmed by 0 bases and the J gene end by 7 bases; junction bases not matched to a gene: 13. The CDR3 runs 17 residues. The germline CDR1 and CDR2 sequences are SGDLS and YYNGEE. CDR3 DNA: TGTGCCAGCAGCGTAGCCCTTGGAAGGGGGCTGAGGAATGAGCAGTTCTTC. Encoded protein: CASSVALGRGLRNEQFF.

The genes are TRBV27 and TRBJ2-7; TRBD1 matches at 8 bases. Unmatched junction bases numbered 7, after V lost 8 bases and J lost 1 base. Germline V gene lookup returns CDR1 MNHEY and CDR2 SMNVEV (reference sequence). The CDR3 consists of 14 residues. The CDR3 spells CASRRTGSSYEQYF. CDR3 sequence (DNA): TGTGCCAGCCGTAGGACAGGGTCATCCTACGAGCAGTACTTC.

As concerns this clone: The germline gene is not matched at one end of the junction; a read error may be the cause. The rearrangement joins TRBV6-6 to TRBJ1-4; 9 nucleotides line up with TRBD1. The CDR3 runs 12 residues. Germline loops: CDR1 MNHNY, CDR2 SVGAGI (reference sequence). This CDR3 reads CASSTLRDREVF. The CDR3, as DNA: TGTGCCAGCAGTACCCTCCGGGACAGGGAAGTTTTT.